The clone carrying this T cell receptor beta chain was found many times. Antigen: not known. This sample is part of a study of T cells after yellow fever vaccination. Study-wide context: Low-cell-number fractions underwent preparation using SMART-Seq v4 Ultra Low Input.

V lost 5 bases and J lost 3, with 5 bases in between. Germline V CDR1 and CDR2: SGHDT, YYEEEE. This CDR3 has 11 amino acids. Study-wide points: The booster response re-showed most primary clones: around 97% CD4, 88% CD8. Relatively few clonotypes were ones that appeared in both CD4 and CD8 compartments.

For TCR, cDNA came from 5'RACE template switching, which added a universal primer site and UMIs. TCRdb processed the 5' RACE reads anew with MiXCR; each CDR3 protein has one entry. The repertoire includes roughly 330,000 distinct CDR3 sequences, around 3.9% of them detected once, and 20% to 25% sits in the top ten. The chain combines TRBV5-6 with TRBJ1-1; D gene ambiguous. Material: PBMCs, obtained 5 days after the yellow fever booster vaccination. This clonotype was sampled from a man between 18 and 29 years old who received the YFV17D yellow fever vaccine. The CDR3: CASRRDTEAFF. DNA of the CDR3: TGTGCCAGCAGGAGGGACACTGAAGCTTTCTTT.